The text below deals with one TCR beta chain. Antigen specificity is unknown. TCRdb called the 5' RACE reads again in MiXCR, with one record for every CDR3 protein. Seen here are roughly 400,000 distinct CDR3 sequences, approximately 15% observed once, and the top ten hold around a fifth. The CDR3 spans 16 residues. Germline assignment: CDR1 KGHSH and CDR2 LQKENI. V lost 2 bases and J lost 3; bases outside the gene matches: 6. The source of the sample is a study of T-cell memory formation after mild COVID-19. Study in general: Clusters of TCRs were largely donor specific.

General study findings and limits: Later expanders leaned toward CD4+, whereas clones contracting from day 15 to 85 were balanced CD4/CD8. Contracting CD4+ clones lay largely in CM and EM, with CD8+ ones residing in EMRA. In pre-infection memory, a portion of responding clones appeared, which suggested that cross-reactive memory joined.

Material: PBMCs or a T cell subset sorted from them (not recorded which). This receptor was obtained from a man aged 18 to 29 who had mild COVID-19 (a few samples of this study predate the infection). Cell type and time point are not known. The rearrangement links TRBV18 to TRBJ2-1; the match to TRBD2 covers 8 bases. The DNA of the CDR3 is TGTGCCAGCTCACCAATGGATAGCGGGGACTACAATGAGCAGTTCTTC. Protein product: CASSPMDSGDYNEQFF.